The 18 T cell receptor beta chains given below trace back to one sample, sequenced in a study of a mutant IDH1 vaccine in newly diagnosed glioma. Antigen specificity for these receptors is unknown. This sample's time point: week 23, last vaccination. In the vaccine, a single dose held 300 ug of the mutant IDH1 20-mer peptide, along with topical imiquimod. Only in-frame clones appear in the TCRdb table, and some are missing; sequencing was by immunoSEQ multiplex PCR. The sample lists roughly 40,000 clones, 75% to 95% occurring once. This material consisted of PBMCs, taken from a glioma patient whose treatment included an IDH1 peptide vaccine. These receptors all stem from a man in his forties or fifties with glioma.

This chain uses TRBV5-4 with TRBJ1-1; D may be TRBD1 (5 bases). There are 13 residues in the CDR3. V shed 3 bases and J shed 1 base, with 7 bases lying between them. The germline V gene encodes CDR1 SGHNT and CDR2 YYREEE (reference sequence). The CDR3 reads CASSWGRNTEAFF. CDR3 DNA: TGTGCCAGCAGCTGGGGGAGGAACACTGAAGCTTTCTTT.

J is TRBJ2-3 and V is TRBV28; no clear D. Germline-derived CDR1 and CDR2 are MDHEN and SYDVKM. V was trimmed by 4 bases and J by 3 bases, leaving 17 bases between them. CDR3 length: 16 residues. The CDR3 sequence is CASSSAVHDQTDTQYF. As DNA, the CDR3 is TGTGCCAGCAGTTCGGCGGTGCACGACCAGACAGATACGCAGTATTTT.

The chain employs TRBV20-1 and TRBJ2-1; TRBD1 is a possible D gene (5 bases). Germline lookup yields CDR1 DFQATT and CDR2 SNEGSKA (reference sequence). With 2 bases removed from V and 6 bases from J, the gap between germline ends came to 5 bases. This CDR3 region has 11 residues. CDR3 sequence reads: CSARRGNEQFF. The DNA of the CDR3 is TGCAGTGCTAGAAGGGGCAATGAGCAGTTCTTC.

This sequence joins TRBV2 and TRBJ2-7, with D possibly being TRBD2 (6 bases). The CDR3 contains 14 residues. V was clipped by 3 bases and J by 2 bases, with 11 bases between them. Germline V gene sequence: CDR1 SNHLY, CDR2 FYNNEI. CDR3 sequence: CASSDWGEAYEQYF. CDR3 DNA: TGTGCCAGCAGTGATTGGGGGGAAGCCTACGAGCAGTACTTC.

The chain links TRBV4-1 to TRBJ1-1; a weak D match, TRBD1 (6 bases). The CDR3 has 14 amino acids. Germline CDR1 is MGHRA and CDR2 is YSYEKL. Between the trimmed V and J ends, which lost 8 bases and 4 bases, there was a span of 17 bases. The CDR3 here is CASLPGGSGTEAFF. Written as DNA, the CDR3 is TGCGCCAGCCTCCCGGGGGGCTCGGGCACTGAAGCTTTCTTT.

The chain joins TRBV4-1 to TRBJ2-5; D might be TRBD1 or TRBD2, each matching 5 bases. The CDR3 is 16 amino acids. V lost 4 bases, J lost 4 bases, and 19 bases lay in between. Germline values: CDR1 MGHRA, CDR2 YSYEKL. DNA of the CDR3: TGCGCCAGCAGCCGGAACACCGGGACGACGGGAGAGACCCAGTACTTC. This codes for CASSRNTGTTGETQYF.

This clone has a single count. The chain joins TRBV25-1 to TRBJ2-7, with TRBD1 matching over 10 bases. The CDR3 is 16 residues long. Looked up from germline, CDR1 is MGHDK and CDR2 is SYGVNS. V lost 3 bases and J lost 7; bases outside the gene matches: 12. The CDR3 sequence: CASSDLKGTGAGEQYF. Written as DNA, the CDR3 is TGTGCCAGCAGTGATTTGAAAGGGACAGGGGCAGGAGAGCAGTACTTC.

This clone was seen only once. The V call is TRBV7-2, the J call TRBJ2-1; D possibly corresponds to TRBD1 (5 bases). Trimming left V 1 base short and J 6 bases short, with 10 bases between. This CDR3 has 14 residues. Per the germline V gene, CDR1 is SGHTA and CDR2 is FQGNSA. CDR3 loop: CASSLGGASNEQFF. DNA of the CDR3: TGTGCCAGCAGCTTAGGTGGGGCTAGCAATGAGCAGTTCTTC.

J is TRBJ2-1 and V is TRBV5-1, with 8 nucleotides matching TRBD2. This CDR3 contains 16 residues. In germline, CDR1 is SGHRS, CDR2 YFSETQ. Losses at the gene ends were 5 bases for V and 5 bases for J; bases not matched to a gene: 12. The CDR3 protein is CASRSEVAGKNNEQFF. Written as DNA, the CDR3 is TGCGCCAGCAGATCCGAGGTAGCGGGGAAGAACAATGAGCAGTTCTTC.

The rearrangement uses TRBV30 and TRBJ2-7; possible D gene TRBD2, 6 bases. Germline lookup yields CDR1 GTSNPN and CDR2 SVGIG (reference sequence). Trimming took 0 bases from V and 4 from J, leaving 16 bases between them. The CDR3 length is 15 residues. The CDR3 region has the DNA TGTGCCTGGAGTGTATTTATGCGGGACCGTTACGAGCAGTACTTC. Translation: CAWSVFMRDRYEQYF.

The V call is TRBV19, the J call TRBJ2-1, with 7 bases identical to TRBD2. CDR3 length: 15 residues. The germline CDR1 and CDR2 sequences are LNHDA and SQIVND (reference sequence). Trimming at V came to 3 bases and at J to 6 bases, leaving 8 bases not matched to a gene. CDR3 DNA: TGTGCCAGTAGTATTCAGCGGGGCCCTCTCAATGAGCAGTTCTTC. It translates to CASSIQRGPLNEQFF.

This sequence joins TRBV16 and TRBJ1-5; 7 bases map to TRBD1. CDR1 and CDR2 from the germline V gene are KGHSY and FQNENV. This CDR3 is 13 amino acids long. V lost 8 bases, J lost 2 bases, and 3 bases stayed unmatched. The CDR3 spells CASQGQRNQPQHF. Here the CDR3 DNA reads TGTGCCAGCCAGGGACAGCGCAATCAGCCCCAGCATTTT.

CDR3 protein: CASREGLAGGEQYF. In DNA form, the CDR3 reads TGCGCCAGCAGGGAGGGACTAGCGGGAGGCGAGCAGTACTTC. This chain uses TRBV10-2 with TRBJ2-7; 15 positions agree with TRBD2. CDR1 and CDR2 from the germline V gene are WSHSY and SAAADI. CDR3 length: 14 residues. V gave up 6 bases and J gave up 6 bases; unmatched junction bases: 3.

The chain combines TRBV20-1 with TRBJ2-3; 11 nucleotides match TRBD2. CDR1 DFQATT and CDR2 SNEGSKA come from the germline V gene (reference sequence). This CDR3 spans 11 amino acids. The junction had 6 bases not matched to a gene; V was cut back by 5 bases and J by 14 bases. In DNA form, the CDR3 reads TGCAGTGCTCCGGGACTAGCGGACATGTATTTT. This codes for CSAPGLADMYF.

Of note for this clone: A junction end diverges from the germline sequence, so it may reflect a read error. This rearrangement joins TRBV9 to TRBJ1-1, with no clear D. The germline gives CDR1 SGDLS, CDR2 YYNGEE. CDR3 length: 16 residues. The CDR3 loop reads CASTDRREGGYTQAFF. As DNA, the CDR3 is TGTGCCAGTACCGATAGGCGGGAGGGCGGTTACACTCAAGCTTTCTTT.

The chain uses TRBV29-1 and TRBJ2-1, with D perhaps TRBD1 or TRBD2 (5 bases each). This CDR3 is 13 amino acids long. V was trimmed by 4 bases and J by 7 bases, leaving 14 bases between them. The germline CDR1 and CDR2 sequences are SQVTM and ANQGSEA. The CDR3, as DNA: TGCAGCGTTGTTACAGGTGAGGGTAATGAGCAGTTCTTC. Translating gives CSVVTGEGNEQFF.

The chain is built from TRBV6-1 and TRBJ1-1; 9 bases map to TRBD1. Trimming took 4 bases from V and 0 from J; bases not matched to a gene: 12. Germline V gives CDR1 MNHNS, CDR2 SASEGT. The CDR3 loop spans 18 amino acids. The CDR3 protein is CASSGTKRTGDLNTEAFF. The CDR3, as DNA: TGTGCCAGCAGTGGGACTAAAAGGACAGGGGACTTGAACACTGAAGCTTTCTTT.

The genes are TRBV19 and TRBJ1-1; D is undetermined. CDR1 is LNHDA, CDR2 SQIVND, per germline (reference sequence). The CDR3 extends over 14 amino acids. The V and J ends lost 7 bases and 7 bases respectively, with 19 bases between them. This chain's CDR3 is CASTADGHVYEAFF. The CDR3 nucleotides are TGTGCCAGTACCGCCGATGGGCACGTCTATGAAGCTTTCTTT.